The 23 T cell receptor beta chains in this list originate from one sample, sequenced in a study of blood T cell repertoires in COVID-19. Assay used: immunoSEQ multiplex PCR; TCRdb lists only in-frame clones, some missing. The sample has more than 95,000 clones; around 85% are singletons. Source material: peripheral blood. Receptor source: a man in his 70s who had recovered from COVID-19.

The table lists this clone with a few counts. The rearrangement links TRBV2 to TRBJ1-5, with 8 nucleotides matching TRBD1. CDR3 length: 14 residues. The trim removed 6 bases at V and 5 bases at J, leaving 6 bases unmatched. Germline V CDR1 and CDR2: SNHLY, FYNNEI. DNA for the CDR3: TGTGCCAGCAGATCCGACAGGGGCGATCAGCCCCAGCATTTT. Encoded protein: CASRSDRGDQPQHF.

The V and J genes are TRBV18 and TRBJ1-4, with 7 bases matching TRBD1. V lost 4 bases to trimming and J lost 6 bases; unmatched junction nucleotides: 5. CDR3 size: 14 residues. Germline-derived CDR1 and CDR2 are KGHSH and LQKENI. CDR3 sequence (DNA): TGTGCCAGCTCACGGGGAACAGGGGATGAAAAACTGTTTTTT. Translating it yields CASSRGTGDEKLFF.

The chain carries TRBV29-1 and TRBJ1-2, with D unresolved. The CDR3 runs to 14 residues. Germline loops: CDR1 SQVTM, CDR2 ANQGSEA. Deletions cut 4 bases from V and 6 bases from J, with 18 bases between. As DNA, the CDR3 is TGCAGCGTTGCTTTTTTGGCAGGCCAGGATGGCTACACCTTC. Protein: CSVAFLAGQDGYTF.

V gene TRBV21-1 combines with J gene TRBJ2-5; the D call TRBD2 from the table was never checked on the DNA. TRBV21-1 is annotated as a pseudogene. This CDR3 is built from 14 residues. The CDR3 region has the DNA TGTGCCAGCAGCACGGGCCCCGGGGAGGAGACCCAGTACTTC. Translation gives CASSTGPGEETQYF.

The J gene is TRBJ2-7, the V gene TRBV7-9, with TRBD1 as a possible D gene (5 bases). V was pared by 4 bases and J by 6 bases, with 16 bases between. CDR1 is SEHNR and CDR2 is FQNEAQ in the germline V gene (reference sequence). CDR3 length: 14 residues. The CDR3 sequence: CASSSTSPGFEQYF. The DNA for the CDR3 is TGTGCCAGCAGCTCGACCAGCCCAGGGTTCGAGCAGTACTTC.

The table lists this clone with many counts. CDR3 region: CASSQDQGRSEAFF. Here the CDR3 DNA reads TGCGCCAGCAGCCAAGATCAGGGGAGATCTGAAGCTTTCTTT. The chain combines TRBV4-3 with TRBJ1-1; weak D call: TRBD1 (6 bases). The germline CDR1 and CDR2 sequences are LGHNA and YSLEER. V was shortened by 0 bases and J by 6 bases, with 11 bases between the two germline ends. The CDR3 spans 14 residues.

The chain is built from TRBV5-1 and TRBJ1-5; the D gene is possibly TRBD1 (5 bases). Germline assignment: CDR1 SGHRS and CDR2 YFSETQ. Trimming stripped 2 bases from V and 9 bases from J, with 12 bases between. There are 13 residues in the CDR3. The CDR3: CASSFDSQGPQHF. DNA for the CDR3: TGCGCCAGCAGCTTCGACAGCCAAGGGCCCCAGCATTTT. The whole variable domain, filled in from reference TRBV5-1 and TRBJ1-5, reads KAGVTQTPRYLIKTRGQQVTLSCSPISGHRSVSWYQQTPGQGLQFLFEYFSETQRNKGNFPGRFSGRQFSNSRSEMNVSTLELGDSALYLCASSFDSQGPQHFGDGTRLSIL.

The CDR3 reads CAWSAGYQPQHF. In DNA form, the CDR3 reads TGTGCCTGGAGTGCAGGGTATCAGCCCCAGCATTTT. This sequence joins TRBV30 and TRBJ1-5; D perhaps matches TRBD1 (5 bases). The CDR3 consists of 12 residues. The germline V gene encodes CDR1 GTSNPN and CDR2 SVGIG (reference sequence). V shed 1 base and J shed 5 bases, with 6 bases lying between them.

The rearrangement uses TRBV5-5 and TRBJ2-5; D is undetermined. Germline V CDR1 and CDR2: SGHKS, YYEKEE (reference sequence). V was clipped by 2 bases and J by 5 bases, with 10 bases between them. The CDR3 is made up of 13 amino acids. CDR3 sequence (DNA): TGTGCCAGCAGCTTCCCAGCGACTGAGACCCAGTACTTC. Protein sequence: CASSFPATETQYF.

The genes are TRBV5-1 and TRBJ2-3; D possibly corresponds to TRBD1 (7 bases). V was pared by 4 bases and J by 2 bases, with 17 bases between. The CDR3 totals 16 residues. Germline V lookup: CDR1 SGHRS, CDR2 YFSETQ. CDR3 sequence (DNA): TGCGCCAGCAGCCGGGGGACAGCCGATCCCACAGATACGCAGTATTTT. It is translated as CASSRGTADPTDTQYF.

V and J are TRBV7-2 and TRBJ2-2; 9 bases are a match to TRBD1. There are 15 residues in the CDR3. V gave up 2 bases and J gave up 6 bases; unmatched junction bases: 4. Per the germline V gene, CDR1 is SGHTA and CDR2 is FQGNSA. Written as DNA, the CDR3 is TGTGCCAGCAGCTTACGGACAGGGGATGCCGGGGAGCTGTTTTTT. It is translated as CASSLRTGDAGELFF.

This clone has just one count. The chain uses TRBV21-1 and TRBJ2-1; whether TRBD2, the table's D call, matches the DNA was not checked. TRBV21-1 corresponds to a pseudogene. This CDR3 region has 11 residues. This CDR3 reads CASSKFDEQFF. CDR3 bases: TGTGCCAGCAGCAAATTCGATGAGCAGTTCTTC.

The rearrangement joins TRBV14 to TRBJ2-5, with 7 bases identical to TRBD2. The J segment lost 5 bases and the V segment lost 2 bases, leaving 2 bases of the junction unmatched. Per germline, CDR1 SGHDN and CDR2 FVKESK. The CDR3 extends over 13 amino acids. The CDR3 DNA is TGTGCCAGCAGCCAACAGGGAGGGGAGACCCAGTACTTC. It encodes CASSQQGGETQYF.

This clone was picked up one time. The V gene is TRBV19, the J gene TRBJ2-5; D is perhaps TRBD2 (6 bases). V was trimmed by 1 base and J by 5 bases, leaving 11 bases between them. The CDR3 has 14 amino acids. Germline values: CDR1 LNHDA, CDR2 SQIVND (reference sequence). CDR3 nucleotides: TGTGCCAGTAGTATAGCTCGGGAGACGGAGACCCAGTACTTC. Its translation: CASSIARETETQYF.

The chain has TRBV7-3 and TRBJ2-7; 12 bases match TRBD2. Per the germline V gene, CDR1 is SGHTA and CDR2 is FQGTGA. V shed 2 bases, J shed 2 bases, and the junction held 10 bases outside the gene matches. The CDR3 contains 18 residues. For the CDR3, the DNA is TGTGCCAGCAGCTTATACCCCCGACTAGCGGGGGTAACCTACGAGCAGTACTTC. The encoded protein is CASSLYPRLAGVTYEQYF. The whole variable domain, filled in from reference TRBV7-3 and TRBJ2-7, reads GAGVSQTPSNKVTEKGKYVELRCDPISGHTALYWYRQSLGQGPEFLIYFQGTGAADDSGLPNDRFFAVRPEGSVSTLKIQRTERGDSAVYLCASSLYPRLAGVTYEQYFGPGTRLTVT.

The chain has TRBV28 and TRBJ1-3; D is perhaps TRBD1 (6 bases). Germline V gives CDR1 MDHEN, CDR2 SYDVKM. Trimming shortened V by 8 bases and J by 5 bases, and 16 bases separated the two germline ends. The CDR3 has 14 amino acids. Here the CDR3 DNA reads TGTGCCAGCTCCTCCGAGACAGGACGAAACACCATATATTTT. It is translated as CASSSETGRNTIYF.

This rearrangement joins TRBV11-2 to TRBJ2-3, with a weak D call TRBD1 (6 bases). Germline V gene sequence: CDR1 SGHAT, CDR2 FQNNGV. V was trimmed by 0 bases and J by 2 bases, leaving 9 bases between them. The CDR3 loop spans 15 amino acids. CDR3 loop: CASSLEPGVTDTQYF. The CDR3 bases are TGTGCCAGCAGCTTAGAGCCAGGGGTCACAGATACGCAGTATTTT.

The chain joins TRBV7-2 to TRBJ2-1, with 11 bases fitting TRBD1. V lost 3 bases, J lost 4 bases, and 2 bases stayed unmatched. Germline CDR1 reads SGHTA; CDR2 reads FQGNSA. This CDR3 has 15 amino acids. CDR3 bases: TGTGCCAGCAGCTTGGACAGGGGGCGATACAATGAGCAGTTCTTC. It translates to CASSLDRGRYNEQFF.

This rearrangement joins TRBV5-4 to TRBJ2-3, with TRBD2 as a possible D gene (6 bases). The germline V gene has CDR1 SGHNT and CDR2 YYREEE (reference sequence). The CDR3 extends over 16 amino acids. Trimming stripped 4 bases from V and 1 base from J, with 16 bases between. The DNA for the CDR3 is TGTGCCAGCAGCCCCGGACTACAATACCGCACAGATACGCAGTATTTT. Its protein product is CASSPGLQYRTDTQYF.

The chain combines TRBV10-3 with TRBJ2-2; 16 bases match TRBD2. The trim removed 8 bases at V and 5 bases at J, leaving 5 bases unmatched. CDR1 and CDR2 (germline): ENHRY, SYGVKD. The CDR3 is made up of 16 amino acids. Written as DNA, the CDR3 is TGTGCCATCGGGACTAGCGGGAGGGCCTTAACCGGGGAGCTGTTTTTT. It is translated as CAIGTSGRALTGELFF.

The chain uses TRBV29-1 and TRBJ2-3; 7 positions agree with TRBD2. The CDR3 has 14 residues. Germline CDR1 SQVTM, CDR2 ANQGSEA. V dropped 1 base and J dropped 1; count of bases not matched to a gene: 2. In nucleotides, the CDR3 is TGCAGCGTTGAAGGTACTAGCGGCACAGATACGCAGTATTTT. As protein: CSVEGTSGTDTQYF.

V usage is TRBV18 and J usage is TRBJ2-3; TRBD2 aligns across 7 bases. V lost 6 bases to trimming and J lost 5 bases; unmatched junction nucleotides: 5. Germline loops: CDR1 KGHSH, CDR2 LQKENI. The CDR3 spans 13 residues. Here the CDR3 reads CASSGLGVDTQYF. The CDR3 region has the DNA TGTGCCAGCTCCGGACTAGGTGTAGATACGCAGTATTTT.

In its sample, this clone was seen many times. The V call is TRBV4-2, the J call TRBJ2-2; a possible D gene is TRBD1 (5 bases). Germline CDR1 reads LGHNA; CDR2 reads YNFKEQ. The CDR3 runs 17 residues. With 0 bases removed from V and 3 bases from J, the gap between germline ends came to 14 bases. CDR3 bases: TGTGCCAGCAGCCAAGACTTAGGGGATTCGGACACCGGGGAGCTGTTTTTT. Protein product: CASSQDLGDSDTGELFF.